Listed here are 18 T cell receptor beta chains from one sample, sequenced in a study of technical replicates of blood from a handful of donors. Profiled with immunoSEQ multiplex PCR; TCRdb holds only in-frame clones, not every one. The sample records tens of thousands of clones, around 97% being singletons. What was sequenced was T cells isolated from PBMCs. The receptor source for this set is a human donor in good health.

The chain is built from TRBV12-5 and TRBJ1-1; perhaps TRBD1 as D (6 bases). This CDR3 comprises 15 residues. Germline V gene sequence: CDR1 LGHNT, CDR2 FRNRAP. Trimming took off 3 bases at V and 1 base at J, with 12 bases between the two ends. The CDR3 bases are TGTGCTAGTGGTTTTCACAGGGTGGGGAACACTGAAGCTTTCTTT. Amino acids: CASGFHRVGNTEAFF.

V usage is TRBV18 and J usage is TRBJ1-1; TRBD1 aligns across 8 bases. V trimming: 9 bases; J trimming: 4 bases; junction bases outside the gene matches: 10. This CDR3 contains 14 residues. Germline V CDR1 and CDR2: KGHSH, LQKENI. In DNA, the CDR3 is TGTGCCAGTTACAGGGGGATTGAAGGCACTGAAGCTTTCTTT. Its protein product is CASYRGIEGTEAFF.

V and J are TRBV9 and TRBJ2-7; the match to TRBD2 covers 13 bases. The V gene end was trimmed by 3 bases and the J gene end by 3 bases; junction bases not matched to a gene: 6. This CDR3 region has 16 residues. The germline V gene encodes CDR1 SGDLS and CDR2 YYNGEE. The CDR3 bases are TGTGCCAGCAGCGCCTCCGGGACTAGCGGGGTCTACGAGCAGTACTTC. Translated, it gives CASSASGTSGVYEQYF.

This chain joins TRBV7-2 and TRBJ2-1; tentatively, D is TRBD2 (5 bases). CDR3 size: 14 residues. The V gene lost 2 bases and the J gene lost 9 bases, with 14 bases spanning the gap. CDR1 and CDR2 (germline): SGHTA, FQGNSA. For the CDR3, the DNA is TGTGCCAGCAGCTTAAGTCGGGGAAGCGGTGAGCAGTTCTTC. Its protein product is CASSLSRGSGEQFF.

The chain couples TRBV13 to TRBJ1-2; D is undetermined. Trimming took off 3 bases at V and 4 bases at J, with 9 bases between the two ends. Germline loops: CDR1 PRHDT, CDR2 FYEKMQ (reference sequence). This CDR3 spans 13 amino acids. The CDR3 nucleotides are TGTGCCAGCAGCTTTCTAAGCTCCTATGGCTACACCTTC. Translating gives CASSFLSSYGYTF.

The rearrangement uses TRBV7-8 and TRBJ2-5, with 9 bases that match TRBD2. After removal of 2 bases from V and 5 bases from J, the junction contained 15 bases not matched to a gene. The CDR3 extends over 18 amino acids. CDR1 SGHVS and CDR2 FQNEAQ come from the germline V gene. The CDR3 coding sequence is TGTGCCAGCAGCTTAAAGGCGGGAGGGTCCATCTTTACTGAGACCCAGTACTTC. This encodes CASSLKAGGSIFTETQYF.

V gene TRBV7-6 combines with J gene TRBJ2-7; TRBD2 matches at 8 bases. The germline gives CDR1 SGHVS, CDR2 FNYEAQ. Losses at the gene ends were 5 bases for V and 1 base for J; bases not matched to a gene: 10. CDR3 length: 16 residues. The CDR3, as DNA: TGTGCCAGCAGCCTGGGAGCGGGAGAAGTTTCCTACGAGCAGTACTTC. This translates into CASSLGAGEVSYEQYF.

The rearrangement links TRBV19 to TRBJ2-3; D is perhaps TRBD1 (5 bases). Germline CDR1 and CDR2: LNHDA and SQIVND (reference sequence). Trimming took off 5 bases at V and 6 bases at J, with 12 bases between the two ends. The CDR3 extends over 13 amino acids. For the CDR3, the DNA is TGTGCCAGTAGTTCGTCCGCAGGGGATACGCAGTATTTT. It encodes CASSSSAGDTQYF.

This clone has only one observation. The chain couples TRBV7-6 to TRBJ1-1; possibly TRBD1 for D (6 bases). V was clipped by 4 bases and J by 2 bases, with 8 bases between them. There are 13 residues in the CDR3. Per the germline V gene, CDR1 is SGHVS and CDR2 is FNYEAQ. CDR3 amino acids: CASSWGPNTEAFF. CDR3 in DNA: TGTGCCAGCAGCTGGGGGCCTAACACTGAAGCTTTCTTT.

The V gene is TRBV2, the J gene TRBJ1-5, with no clear D. The CDR3 consists of 13 residues. V shed 7 bases and J shed 3 bases, with 10 bases lying between them. The germline V gene encodes CDR1 SNHLY and CDR2 FYNNEI. The chain's CDR3 is CASKGGINQPQHF. For the CDR3, the DNA is TGTGCCAGCAAAGGCGGGATCAATCAGCCCCAGCATTTT.

Written as DNA, the CDR3 is TGTGCCAGCAGCTTAAACCCCGGACTAGCGGGACCAGAACCCTACAATGAGCAGTTCTTC. The encoded protein is CASSLNPGLAGPEPYNEQFF. The rearrangement links TRBV7-3 to TRBJ2-1; TRBD2 agrees at 12 bases. Germline CDR1 is SGHTA and CDR2 is FQGTGA. After removal of 1 base from V and 2 bases from J, the junction contained 12 bases not matched to a gene. This CDR3 spans 20 amino acids.

The V gene is TRBV19, the J gene TRBJ2-6; D ambiguous. This CDR3 is 15 amino acids long. Germline V CDR1 and CDR2: LNHDA, SQIVND (reference sequence). Deletions cut 1 base from V and 0 bases from J, with 4 bases between. CDR3 sequence reads: CASSIALSGANVLTF. In DNA, the CDR3 is TGTGCCAGTAGTATAGCCCTCTCTGGGGCCAACGTCCTGACTTTC.

The rearrangement links TRBV5-8 to TRBJ1-2, with D tentatively TRBD1 (5 bases). V shed 3 bases and J shed 2 bases, with 8 bases lying between them. CDR3 length equals 13 residues. The germline CDR1 and CDR2 sequences are SGHTS and YDEGEE. The CDR3 DNA sequence: TGTGCCAGCAGCTCCTCAGGGAACTATGGCTACACCTTC. Translation: CASSSSGNYGYTF.

This sequence joins TRBV6-5 and TRBJ1-2; possibly TRBD1 for D (5 bases). Trimming stripped 4 bases from V and 6 bases from J, with 18 bases between. This CDR3 region has 15 residues. Germline V gives CDR1 MNHEY, CDR2 SVGAGI. This chain's CDR3 is CASSLGEGSRNGYTF. The CDR3 DNA follows: TGTGCCAGCAGTTTGGGGGAGGGGAGTCGTAATGGCTACACCTTC.

The chain joins TRBV2 to TRBJ2-3, with D perhaps TRBD1 (6 bases). With 6 bases removed from V and 4 bases from J, the gap between germline ends came to 11 bases. Germline V gene data show CDR1 as SNHLY and CDR2 as FYNNEI. The CDR3 contains 13 residues. CDR3 bases: TGTGCCAGCAGCGAGACAGGCCCAGATACGCAGTATTTT. Translated, it gives CASSETGPDTQYF.

The J gene is TRBJ2-7, the V gene TRBV4-1; no firm D call. V lost 0 bases, J lost 3 bases, and 15 bases lay in between. Germline V gene sequence: CDR1 MGHRA, CDR2 YSYEKL. The CDR3 is 16 amino acids. The CDR3 bases are TGCGCCAGCAGCCAAGAAAAGCAACTTGTCTTCTACGAGCAGTACTTC. Amino acids: CASSQEKQLVFYEQYF.

The chain joins TRBV30 to TRBJ2-2; no clear D. Looked up from germline, CDR1 is GTSNPN and CDR2 is SVGIG (reference sequence). The CDR3 runs to 12 residues. The V end was cut by 4 bases, the J end by 5 bases, with 8 bases between. The CDR3 reads CAWKYGTGELFF. The DNA for the CDR3 is TGTGCCTGGAAATACGGGACCGGGGAGCTGTTTTTT.

This chain connects TRBV4-3 to TRBJ2-7, with 9 nucleotides matching TRBD1. The CDR3 has 14 amino acids. V lost 4 bases and J lost 2; bases outside the gene matches: 3. CDR1 is LGHNA and CDR2 is YSLEER in the germline V gene. CDR3 sequence (DNA): TGCGCCAGCAGCCCGGGGACAGGGACCTACGAGCAGTACTTC. Protein: CASSPGTGTYEQYF.